The 13 T cell receptor beta chains in this list originate from one sample, sequenced in a study of T cells in Graves' hyperthyroidism and ophthalmopathy. The investigators amplified TCR beta CDR3 regions from RNA transcripts. A set of HTBI primers served as the primers for a first-round RT-PCR of the TCR CDR3. TCRdb re-called the multiplex PCR reads with MiXCR, one entry per CDR3 protein. The sample has around 200,000 distinct CDR3 sequences; about 16% are singletons. Sequencing was performed on blood. The receptors were gathered from a man aged 40-49 years with Graves' hyperthyroidism.

This chain joins TRBV4-3 and TRBJ2-3, with 7 positions matching TRBD2. In germline, CDR1 is LGHNA, CDR2 YSLEER. V was pared by 5 bases and J by 1 base, with 12 bases of the junction left unmatched. The CDR3 is 17 amino acids. The CDR3 sequence is CASSETIGGGGTDTQYF. CDR3 DNA: TGCGCCAGCAGCGAAACAATAGGCGGGGGAGGCACAGATACGCAGTATTTT.

This rearrangement joins TRBV9 to TRBJ2-7; either TRBD1 or TRBD2 may supply D (5 bases each). V dropped 3 bases and J dropped 6 bases, with 22 bases sitting between them. The CDR3 spans 16 residues. Looked up from germline, CDR1 is SGDLS and CDR2 is YYNGEE. CDR3 nucleotides: TGTGCCAGCAGCGGGGCCATTGGGACGCCAGGAGGCGAGCAGTACTTC. Translating it yields CASSGAIGTPGGEQYF.

The V gene is TRBV6-2 or TRBV6-3, the J gene TRBJ1-5; a weak D match, TRBD1 (5 bases). The V end lost 1 base, the J end lost 0 bases, and 10 bases lay between the germline ends. CDR3 size: 16 residues. Germline loops: CDR1 MNHEY, CDR2 SVGEGT. The CDR3 DNA is TGTGCCAGCAGTTACTGGGGCAGATATAGCAATCAGCCCCAGCATTTT. It codes for CASSYWGRYSNQPQHF.

At least ten counts were recorded for this clonotype. This chain links TRBV27 with TRBJ2-5, with TRBD1 matching 7 bases. Germline CDR1 MNHEY, CDR2 SMNVEV (reference sequence). The CDR3 length is 16 residues. V lost 4 bases, J lost 0 bases, and 8 bases stayed unmatched. The CDR3 region is CASSSPSTGHQETQYF. The CDR3 DNA reads as TGTGCCAGCAGTTCTCCTTCGACAGGGCACCAAGAGACCCAGTACTTC.

This clonotype has only one observation. This CDR3 is CASSLLGLYEQYF. In DNA, the CDR3 is TGTGCCAGCAGTTTATTGGGCCTCTACGAGCAGTACTTC. The rearrangement links TRBV28 to TRBJ2-7; D gene unclear. Germline loops: CDR1 MDHEN, CDR2 SYDVKM. V gave up 1 base and J gave up 3 bases, with 7 bases separating them. The CDR3 runs 13 residues.

Only one count was recorded for this clonotype. V and J are TRBV14 and TRBJ2-7; D could derive from TRBD1 or TRBD2 (5 bases each). CDR1 is SGHDN and CDR2 is FVKESK in the germline V gene. V dropped 0 bases and J dropped 2 bases, with 14 bases sitting between them. The CDR3 covers 16 residues. The CDR3 here is CASSQDGGFSTYEQYF. The CDR3 DNA sequence: TGTGCCAGCAGCCAAGATGGGGGATTCTCAACCTACGAGCAGTACTTC.

This clonotype was detected only a few times. V and J are TRBV7-2 and TRBJ2-1; 8 bases agree with TRBD1. Germline CDR1 and CDR2: SGHTA and FQGNSA. After removal of 0 bases from V and 8 bases from J, the junction contained 3 bases not matched to a gene. The CDR3 is made up of 14 amino acids. CDR3 DNA: TGTGCCAGCAGCTTAGCCCCAGGGGGCGATGAGCAGTTCTTC. Amino acids: CASSLAPGGDEQFF.

This clonotype was seen more than once but under ten times. V usage is TRBV5-6 and J usage is TRBJ2-1, with TRBD2 matching over 7 bases. The length of the CDR3 is 14 residues. Looked up from germline, CDR1 is SGHDT and CDR2 is YYEEEE. V shed 1 base, J shed 5 bases, and the junction held 3 bases outside the gene matches. The CDR3 region has the DNA TGTGCCAGCAGCTTGACTAGCGAGGACAATGAGCAGTTCTTC. Protein product: CASSLTSEDNEQFF.

This clonotype was counted at least ten times. The rearrangement joins TRBV11-2 to TRBJ1-1, with D uncertain. The CDR3 runs to 16 residues. Per the germline V gene, CDR1 is SGHAT and CDR2 is FQNNGV. Between the trimmed V and J ends, which lost 5 bases and 1 base, there was a span of 17 bases. The CDR3 region is CASSPWITRRNTEAFF. The CDR3 DNA sequence: TGTGCCAGCAGCCCTTGGATTACTCGGCGGAACACTGAAGCTTTCTTT.

This clonotype was counted at least ten times. The V and J genes are TRBV2 and TRBJ1-1; the D is unclear. Germline-derived CDR1 and CDR2 are SNHLY and FYNNEI. The CDR3 contains 10 residues. V dropped 7 bases and J dropped 7 bases, with 7 bases sitting between them. CDR3 protein: CASNSGEAFF. In DNA form, the CDR3 reads TGTGCCAGCAATTCAGGTGAAGCTTTCTTT.

This clonotype was seen many times. The chain is built from TRBV20-1 and TRBJ2-7; a weak D match, TRBD2 (7 bases). V was trimmed by 0 bases and J by 0 bases, leaving 21 bases between them. From germline, CDR1 is DFQATT and CDR2 SNEGSKA (reference sequence). The length of the CDR3 is 18 residues. This chain's CDR3 is CSARDYLGASGSSYEQYF. Here the CDR3 DNA reads TGCAGTGCTAGAGATTATCTGGGGGCTAGCGGAAGCTCCTACGAGCAGTACTTC.

This clonotype showed up many times. The gene calls are TRBV5-1 and TRBJ1-1, with D possibly matching TRBD1 (6 bases). V shed 4 bases and J shed 8 bases, with 15 bases lying between them. CDR1 is SGHRS and CDR2 is YFSETQ in the germline V gene. The CDR3 is made up of 13 amino acids. The CDR3 here is CASSAKQGSEAFF. The CDR3 coding sequence is TGCGCCAGCAGCGCTAAACAGGGTTCGGAAGCTTTCTTT.

This clonotype has at least ten counts. The chain couples TRBV2 to TRBJ2-2, with D unresolved. The CDR3 is 14 amino acids. Germline V gene data show CDR1 as SNHLY and CDR2 as FYNNEI. The V and J ends lost 4 bases and 6 bases respectively, with 12 bases between them. CDR3 protein: CASSGVATAGELFF. CDR3 coding DNA: TGTGCCAGCAGTGGGGTTGCTACCGCCGGGGAGCTGTTTTTT.